Below, 6 T cell receptor beta chains from the same sample are listed, as sequenced in a study of blood T cell repertoires in COVID-19. The table came from immunoSEQ multiplex PCR; TCRdb's copy has only in-frame clones and leaves some out. The data contain roughly 150,000 clones, over 75% of them singletons. Sequenced material: peripheral blood. The receptors here all came from a man aged 18 to 35 with COVID-19, enrolled during active disease.

This clone has just one count. The chain carries TRBV27 and TRBJ2-1; TRBD2 matches at 13 bases. This CDR3 region has 15 residues. The germline V gene has CDR1 MNHEY and CDR2 SMNVEV (reference sequence). V lost 6 bases and J lost 4; bases outside the gene matches: 3. CDR3 amino acids: CASRLAGGSYNEQFF. DNA for the CDR3: TGTGCCAGCAGACTAGCGGGAGGGAGTTACAATGAGCAGTTCTTC.

The J gene is TRBJ2-7, the V gene TRBV4-1; 8 positions agree with TRBD1. The junction had 20 bases not matched to a gene; V was cut back by 7 bases and J by 3 bases. This CDR3 has 18 residues. Germline V lookup: CDR1 MGHRA, CDR2 YSYEKL. CDR3 protein: CASTPGTGPPIPLYEQYF. The CDR3 coding sequence is TGCGCCAGCACTCCCGGGACAGGCCCGCCTATCCCTCTCTACGAGCAGTACTTC.

This clone has a single count. CDR3 region: CATKDTAYEQYF. CDR3 DNA: TGTGCCACCAAGGACACAGCCTACGAGCAGTACTTC. The chain combines TRBV28 with TRBJ2-7, with a tentative D call TRBD1 (5 bases). V was clipped by 10 bases and J by 2 bases, with 12 bases between them. The CDR3 extends over 12 amino acids. The germline V gene has CDR1 MDHEN and CDR2 SYDVKM.

This chain joins TRBV18 and TRBJ2-7, with D maybe TRBD1 (5 bases). The V gene's germline CDR1 is KGHSH and CDR2 LQKENI. The V gene lost 2 bases and the J gene lost 5 bases, with 19 bases spanning the gap. The CDR3 totals 16 residues. CDR3 nucleotide sequence: TGTGCCAGCTCACCAGTAGGGGAAAGGTCTTGGGACGAGCAGTACTTC. It specifies CASSPVGERSWDEQYF.

The gene calls are TRBV7-8 and TRBJ1-6; D possibly corresponds to TRBD1 (6 bases). CDR1 and CDR2 (germline): SGHVS, FQNEAQ. Trimming cost V 1 base and J 13 bases, with 14 bases left between them. CDR3 length: 14 residues. The CDR3 loop is CASSLGRGVSPLHF. In nucleotides, the CDR3 is TGTGCCAGCAGCTTAGGCAGGGGAGTTTCGCCCCTCCACTTT.

V is TRBV5-6 and J is TRBJ1-6; tentatively, D is TRBD1 (5 bases). The CDR3 sequence is 15 residues long. V was cut by 4 bases and J by 10 bases, with 18 bases left in between. Looked up from germline, CDR1 is SGHDT and CDR2 is YYEEEE. In DNA form, the CDR3 reads TGTGCCAGCAGCGCCGCCCCGGGGGGACGATCACCCCTCCACTTT. It yields the protein CASSAAPGGRSPLHF.